In its sample, the clone carrying this T cell receptor (beta chain) was seen many times. The antigen remains undetermined. This specimen comes from a study of neurological immune-mediated disorders. Whole-study findings and limits: Private repertoires in all groups were suggested by the finding that expanded clones across subjects shared no CDR3 amino acid sequences.

The CDR3 extends over 13 amino acids. Trimming left V 0 bases short and J 4 bases short, with 7 bases between. Germline CDR1 reads LGHNA; CDR2 reads YSLEER. From the 5' RACE reads, TCRdb called clonotypes with MiXCR, one entry per CDR3 protein. The sample lists tens of thousands of distinct CDR3 sequences, 10% occurring once. Time point here: longitudinal time-point 1 (baseline). The source is a woman aged 40 to 50 in good health. The V gene is TRBV4-3, the J gene TRBJ2-7; D gene unclear. Sequencing was carried out using PBMCs. In nucleotides, the CDR3 is TGCGCCAGCAGCCAAGATCGGACGTACGAGCAGTACTTC. Translation: CASSQDRTYEQYF.